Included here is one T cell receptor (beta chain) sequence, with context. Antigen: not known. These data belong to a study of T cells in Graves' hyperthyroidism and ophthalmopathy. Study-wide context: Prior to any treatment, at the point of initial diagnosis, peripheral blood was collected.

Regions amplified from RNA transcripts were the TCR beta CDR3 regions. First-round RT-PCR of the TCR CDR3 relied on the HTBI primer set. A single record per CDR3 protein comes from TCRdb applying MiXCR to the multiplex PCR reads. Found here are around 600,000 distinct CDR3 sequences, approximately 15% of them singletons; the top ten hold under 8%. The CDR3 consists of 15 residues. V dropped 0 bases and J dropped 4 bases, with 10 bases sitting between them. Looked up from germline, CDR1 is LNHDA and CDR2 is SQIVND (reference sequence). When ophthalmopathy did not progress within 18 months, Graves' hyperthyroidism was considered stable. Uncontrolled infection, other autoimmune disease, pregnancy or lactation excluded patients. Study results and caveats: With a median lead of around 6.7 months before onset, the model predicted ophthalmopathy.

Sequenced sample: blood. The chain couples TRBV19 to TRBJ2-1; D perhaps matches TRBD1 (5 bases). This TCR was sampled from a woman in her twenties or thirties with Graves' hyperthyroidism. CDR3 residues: CASSIDLQGYNEQFF. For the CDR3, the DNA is TGTGCCAGTAGTATAGATCTCCAGGGATACAATGAGCAGTTCTTC. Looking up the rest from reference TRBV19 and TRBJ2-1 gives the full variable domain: DGGITQSPKYLFRKEGQNVTLSCEQNLNHDAMYWYRQDPGQGLRLIYYSQIVNDFQKGDIAEGYSVSREKKESFPLTVTSAQKNPTAFYLCASSIDLQGYNEQFFGPGTRLTVL.